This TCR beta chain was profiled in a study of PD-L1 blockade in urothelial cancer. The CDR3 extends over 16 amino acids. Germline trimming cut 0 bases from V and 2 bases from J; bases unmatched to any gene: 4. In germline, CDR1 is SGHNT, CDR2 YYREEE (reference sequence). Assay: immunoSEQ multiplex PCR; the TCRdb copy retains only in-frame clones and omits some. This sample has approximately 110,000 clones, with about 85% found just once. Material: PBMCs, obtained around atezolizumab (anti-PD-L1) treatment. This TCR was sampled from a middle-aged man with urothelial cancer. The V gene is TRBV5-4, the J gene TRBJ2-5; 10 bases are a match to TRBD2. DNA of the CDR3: TGTGCCAGCAGCTTGGGCAGGACTAGCGGACAAGAGACCCAGTACTTC. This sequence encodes CASSLGRTSGQETQYF.